This T cell receptor beta chain was sequenced during a study of CD8+ T cells in alopecia areata. Study-wide results and limits: Among the top 100, expanded CD8+ clones were significantly decreased by tofacitinib, as was scalp clonality.

Deletions cut 8 bases from V and 4 bases from J, with 23 bases between. CDR3 length: 15 amino acids. Germline assignment: CDR1 SQVTM and CDR2 ANQGSEA. Treatment in this sample: oral pan-JAK inhibitor, 5-10 mg twice daily. It was from alopecia areata patients that lesional scalp punch biopsies and peripheral blood were collected. As regards this clone: Its cognate antigen is unknown.

It was cDNA, reverse transcribed from extracted RNA, that served as the sequencing template. Measured with immunoSEQ multiplex PCR; TCRdb has only the in-frame clones, and not every one. The table has approximately 210,000 clones, roughly 60% seen once; the top ten hold 1%. This sample comprised CD4+ T cells sorted from blood, obtained at week 24, from a patient treated with tofacitinib. The origin of this receptor is a human donor with alopecia areata. This chain joins TRBV29-1 and TRBJ1-1, with no clear D. Here the CDR3 reads CSIYRGSVVGTEAFF. CDR3 DNA: TGCAGCATATACCGAGGTTCGGTTGTGGGCACTGAAGCTTTCTTT.